The clone carrying this T cell receptor (beta chain) was found a few times. Per the germline V gene, CDR1 is SGHRS and CDR2 is YFSETQ. This CDR3 has 15 amino acids. Trimming left V 3 bases short and J 4 bases short, with 16 bases between. MiXCR, applied by TCRdb to the RT-PCR reads, yields one record per CDR3 protein. The table has 250,000 to 350,000 distinct CDR3 sequences, roughly 22% seen once. This specimen comes from a study of response to subunit inactivated influenza vaccine. The chain couples TRBV5-1 to TRBJ1-1; possible D gene TRBD1, 5 bases. The sample in question was PBMCs from blood, obtained around 22 months after vaccination. The origin of this receptor is a man between 50 and 69 years old who received an inactivated influenza vaccine. In nucleotides, the CDR3 is TGCGCCAGCAGCTCGACCGGGACCCTAAGCACTGAAGCTTTCTTT. Protein product: CASSSTGTLSTEAFF.